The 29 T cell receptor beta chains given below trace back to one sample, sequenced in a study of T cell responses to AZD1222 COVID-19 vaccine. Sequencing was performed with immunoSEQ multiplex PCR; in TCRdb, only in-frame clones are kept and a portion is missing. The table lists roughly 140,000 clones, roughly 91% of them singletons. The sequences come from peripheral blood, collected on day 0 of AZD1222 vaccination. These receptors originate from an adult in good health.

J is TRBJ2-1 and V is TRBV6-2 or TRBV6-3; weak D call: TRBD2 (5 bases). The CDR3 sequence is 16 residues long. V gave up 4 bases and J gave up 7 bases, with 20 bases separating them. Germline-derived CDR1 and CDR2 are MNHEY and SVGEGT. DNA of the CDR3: TGTGCCAGCAGTTCCCAACGAACGCGGGCCAGAAATGAGCAGTTCTTC. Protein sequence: CASSSQRTRARNEQFF.

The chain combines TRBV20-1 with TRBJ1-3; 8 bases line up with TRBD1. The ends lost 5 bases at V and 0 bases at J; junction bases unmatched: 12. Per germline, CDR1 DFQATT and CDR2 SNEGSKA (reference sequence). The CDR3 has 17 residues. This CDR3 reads CSARGQGGLHSGNTIYF. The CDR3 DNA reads TGCAGTGCTCGTGGACAGGGCGGATTACACTCTGGAAACACCATATATTTT.

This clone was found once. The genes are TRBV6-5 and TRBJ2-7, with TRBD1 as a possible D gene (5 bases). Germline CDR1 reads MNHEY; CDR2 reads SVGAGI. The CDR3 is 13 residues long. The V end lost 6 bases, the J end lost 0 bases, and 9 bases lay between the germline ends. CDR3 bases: TGTGCCAGCAGCGCGGACATCTCCTACGAGCAGTACTTC. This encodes CASSADISYEQYF.

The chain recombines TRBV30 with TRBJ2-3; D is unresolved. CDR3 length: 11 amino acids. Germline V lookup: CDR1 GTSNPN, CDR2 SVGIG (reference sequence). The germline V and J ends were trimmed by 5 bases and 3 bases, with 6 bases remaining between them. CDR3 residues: CAWALTDTQYF. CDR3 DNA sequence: TGTGCCTGGGCACTTACAGATACGCAGTATTTT.

Written as DNA, the CDR3 is TGCGCCAGCAGCTCGACACAGGACAGCACGTATGGAGGCTACACCTTC. It codes for CASSSTQDSTYGGYTF. The chain combines TRBV5-1 with TRBJ1-2; D may be TRBD1 (6 bases). The germline V gene encodes CDR1 SGHRS and CDR2 YFSETQ. The V end was cut by 3 bases, the J end by 8 bases, with 23 bases between. The CDR3 consists of 16 residues.

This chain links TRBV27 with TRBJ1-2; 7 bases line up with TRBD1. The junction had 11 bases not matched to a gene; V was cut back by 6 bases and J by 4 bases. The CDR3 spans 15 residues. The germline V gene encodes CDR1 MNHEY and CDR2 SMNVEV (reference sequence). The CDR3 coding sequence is TGTGCCAGCAGCAATGGGACAGCCAAATTCTATGGCTACACCTTC. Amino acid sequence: CASSNGTAKFYGYTF.

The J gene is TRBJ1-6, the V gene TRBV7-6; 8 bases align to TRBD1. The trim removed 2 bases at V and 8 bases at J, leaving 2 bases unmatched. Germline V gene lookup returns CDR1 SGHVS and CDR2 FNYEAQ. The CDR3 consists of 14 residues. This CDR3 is CASSLNRGDSPLHF. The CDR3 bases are TGTGCCAGCAGCTTAAACAGGGGGGATTCACCCCTCCACTTT.

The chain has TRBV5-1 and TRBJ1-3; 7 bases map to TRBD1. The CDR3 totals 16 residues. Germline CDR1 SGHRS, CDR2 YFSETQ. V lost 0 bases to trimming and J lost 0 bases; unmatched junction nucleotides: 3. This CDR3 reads CASSLEGADSGNTIYF. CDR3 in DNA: TGCGCCAGCAGCTTGGAGGGGGCGGACTCTGGAAACACCATATATTTT.

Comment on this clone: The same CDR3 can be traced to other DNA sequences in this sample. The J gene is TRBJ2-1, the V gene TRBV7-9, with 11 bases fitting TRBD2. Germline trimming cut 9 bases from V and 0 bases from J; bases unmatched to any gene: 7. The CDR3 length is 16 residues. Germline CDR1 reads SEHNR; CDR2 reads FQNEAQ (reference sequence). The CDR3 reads CASRGTSGSSYNEQFF. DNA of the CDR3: TGTGCCAGTCGGGGGACTAGCGGTAGCTCCTACAATGAGCAGTTCTTC.

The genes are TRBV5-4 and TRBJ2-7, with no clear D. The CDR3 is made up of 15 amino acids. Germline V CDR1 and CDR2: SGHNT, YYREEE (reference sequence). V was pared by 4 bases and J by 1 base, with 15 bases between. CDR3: CASSRVGEMSYEQYF. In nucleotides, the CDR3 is TGTGCCAGCAGCCGTGTAGGCGAAATGTCCTACGAGCAGTACTTC.

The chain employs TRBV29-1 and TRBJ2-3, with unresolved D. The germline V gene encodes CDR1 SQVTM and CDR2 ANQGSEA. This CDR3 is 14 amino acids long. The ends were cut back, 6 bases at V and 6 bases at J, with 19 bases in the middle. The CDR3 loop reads CSVGTASTSDTQYF. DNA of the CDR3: TGCAGCGTAGGCACAGCATCTACTTCCGATACGCAGTATTTT.

The CDR3 nucleotides read TGTGCCAGTAGTATGGGTACAGGGTTTGGTAAACTGTTTTTT. It yields the protein CASSMGTGFGKLFF. The V and J genes are TRBV19 and TRBJ1-4, with D possibly matching TRBD1 (6 bases). The CDR3 length is 14 residues. Germline CDR1 LNHDA, CDR2 SQIVND (reference sequence). Trimming took off 3 bases at V and 11 bases at J, with 16 bases between the two ends. The full variable domain, rest sourced from reference TRBV19 and TRBJ1-4, is DGGITQSPKYLFRKEGQNVTLSCEQNLNHDAMYWYRQDPGQGLRLIYYSQIVNDFQKGDIAEGYSVSREKKESFPLTVTSAQKNPTAFYLCASSMGTGFGKLFFGSGTQLSVL.

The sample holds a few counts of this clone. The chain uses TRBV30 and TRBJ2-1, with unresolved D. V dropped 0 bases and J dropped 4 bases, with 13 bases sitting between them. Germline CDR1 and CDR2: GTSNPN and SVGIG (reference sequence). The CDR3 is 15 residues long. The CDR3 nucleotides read TGTGCCTGGAGTGTACTGGAGAGTGAATACAATGAGCAGTTCTTC. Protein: CAWSVLESEYNEQFF.

CDR3 nucleotide sequence: TGTGCCAGCAGAATCAGACAGGACAATTCACCCCTCCACTTT. Its protein is CASRIRQDNSPLHF. The V and J genes are TRBV27 and TRBJ1-6, with D possibly matching TRBD1 (6 bases). The CDR3 covers 14 residues. Germline V gene lookup returns CDR1 MNHEY and CDR2 SMNVEV (reference sequence). Between the trimmed V and J ends, which lost 6 bases and 7 bases, there was a span of 13 bases.

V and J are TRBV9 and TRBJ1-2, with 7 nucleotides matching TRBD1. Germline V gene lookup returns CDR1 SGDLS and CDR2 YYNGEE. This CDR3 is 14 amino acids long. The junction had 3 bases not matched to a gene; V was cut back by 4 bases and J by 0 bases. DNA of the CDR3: TGTGCCAGCAGCCCCGGGACAGCTAACTATGGCTACACCTTC. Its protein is CASSPGTANYGYTF.

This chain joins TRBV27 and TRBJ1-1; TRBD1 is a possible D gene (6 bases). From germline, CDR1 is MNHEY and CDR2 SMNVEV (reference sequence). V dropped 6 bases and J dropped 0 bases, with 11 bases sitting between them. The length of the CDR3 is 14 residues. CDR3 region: CASRGRQVNTEAFF. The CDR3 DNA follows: TGTGCCAGCAGGGGTCGACAGGTGAACACTGAAGCTTTCTTT.

The CDR3 loop reads CASSERTGEIGNTIYF. The CDR3 nucleotides read TGTGCCAGCAGCGAGCGGACAGGGGAGATCGGAAACACCATATATTTT. The chain combines TRBV5-4 with TRBJ1-3, with 9 nucleotides matching TRBD1. This CDR3 spans 16 amino acids. Germline V gene lookup returns CDR1 SGHNT and CDR2 YYREEE (reference sequence). The ends lost 4 bases at V and 4 bases at J; junction bases unmatched: 9.

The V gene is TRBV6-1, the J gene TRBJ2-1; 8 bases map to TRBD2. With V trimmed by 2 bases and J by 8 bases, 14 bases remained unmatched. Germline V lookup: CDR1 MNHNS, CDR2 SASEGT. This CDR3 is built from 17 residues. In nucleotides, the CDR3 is TGTGCCAGCAGTGAATTAGTTGTCGGGCTAGCGGGTCATGAGCAGTTCTTC. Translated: CASSELVVGLAGHEQFF.

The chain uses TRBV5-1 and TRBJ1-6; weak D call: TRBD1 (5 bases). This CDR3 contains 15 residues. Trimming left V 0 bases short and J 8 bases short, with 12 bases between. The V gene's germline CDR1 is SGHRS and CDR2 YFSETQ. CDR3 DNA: TGCGCCAGCAGCTTGGCCGCAGGGTGGGATTCACCCCTCCACTTT. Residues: CASSLAAGWDSPLHF.

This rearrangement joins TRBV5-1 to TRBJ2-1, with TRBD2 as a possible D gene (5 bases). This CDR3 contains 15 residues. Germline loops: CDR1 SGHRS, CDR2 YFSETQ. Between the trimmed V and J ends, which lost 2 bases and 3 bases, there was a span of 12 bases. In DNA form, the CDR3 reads TGCGCCAGCAGCTTCGAGGGATTGCGCTACAATGAGCAGTTCTTC. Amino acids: CASSFEGLRYNEQFF.

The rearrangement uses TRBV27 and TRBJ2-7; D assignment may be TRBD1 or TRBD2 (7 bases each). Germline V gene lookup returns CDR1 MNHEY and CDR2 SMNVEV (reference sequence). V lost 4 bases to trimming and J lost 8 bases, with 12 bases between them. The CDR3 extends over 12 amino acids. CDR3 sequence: CASSSQGGKQYF. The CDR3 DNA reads TGTGCCAGCAGTTCGCAGGGGGGGAAGCAGTACTTC.

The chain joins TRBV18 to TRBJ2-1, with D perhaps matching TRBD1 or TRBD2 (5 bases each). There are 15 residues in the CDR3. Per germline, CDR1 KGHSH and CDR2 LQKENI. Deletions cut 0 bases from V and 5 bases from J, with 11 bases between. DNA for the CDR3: TGTGCCAGCTCACCACCGGGGACGAGGCACAATGAGCAGTTCTTC. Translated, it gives CASSPPGTRHNEQFF.

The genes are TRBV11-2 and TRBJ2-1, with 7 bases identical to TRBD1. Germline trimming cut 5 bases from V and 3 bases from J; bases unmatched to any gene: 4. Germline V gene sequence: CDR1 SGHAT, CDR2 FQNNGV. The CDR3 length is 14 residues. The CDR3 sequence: CASSLGGSYNEQFF. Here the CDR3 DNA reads TGTGCCAGCAGCCTAGGGGGCAGCTACAATGAGCAGTTCTTC.

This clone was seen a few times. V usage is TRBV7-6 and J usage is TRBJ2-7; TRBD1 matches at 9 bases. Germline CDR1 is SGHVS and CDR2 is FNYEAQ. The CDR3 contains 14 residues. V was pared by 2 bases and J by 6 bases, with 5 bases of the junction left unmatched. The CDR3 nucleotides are TGTGCCAGCAGCTTAAATACAGGGGGCGGCGAGCAGTACTTC. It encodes CASSLNTGGGEQYF.

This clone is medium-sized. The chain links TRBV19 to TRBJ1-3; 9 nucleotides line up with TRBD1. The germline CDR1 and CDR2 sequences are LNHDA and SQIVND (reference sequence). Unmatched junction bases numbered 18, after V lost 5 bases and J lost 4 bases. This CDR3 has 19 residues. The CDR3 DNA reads TGTGCCAGTAGTCTTACGTCCGGGACAGGGCCTGTACCGGGAAACACCATATATTTT. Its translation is CASSLTSGTGPVPGNTIYF.

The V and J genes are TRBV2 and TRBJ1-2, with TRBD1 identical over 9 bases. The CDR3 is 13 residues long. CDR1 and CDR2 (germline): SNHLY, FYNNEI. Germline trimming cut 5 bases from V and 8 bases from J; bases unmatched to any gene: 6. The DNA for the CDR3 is TGTGCCAGCAGTTCGGACAGGGGAGGAGGCTACACCTTC. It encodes CASSSDRGGGYTF.

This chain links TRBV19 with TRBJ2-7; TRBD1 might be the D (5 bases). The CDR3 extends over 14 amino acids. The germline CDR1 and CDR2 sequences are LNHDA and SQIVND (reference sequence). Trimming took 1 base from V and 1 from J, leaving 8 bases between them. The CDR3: CASSIGQNSYEQYF. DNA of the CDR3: TGTGCCAGTAGTATAGGACAGAATTCCTACGAGCAGTACTTC.

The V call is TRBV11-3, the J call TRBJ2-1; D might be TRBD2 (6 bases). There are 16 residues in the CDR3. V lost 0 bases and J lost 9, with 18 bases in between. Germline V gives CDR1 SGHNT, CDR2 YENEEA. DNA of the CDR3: TGTGCCAGCAGCTTAGATGCGGTTCTGGGGAGGAGTGAGCAGTTCTTC. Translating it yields CASSLDAVLGRSEQFF.

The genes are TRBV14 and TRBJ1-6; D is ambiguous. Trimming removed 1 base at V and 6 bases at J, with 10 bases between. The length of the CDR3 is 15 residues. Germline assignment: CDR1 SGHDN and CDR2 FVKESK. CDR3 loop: CASSQVSGSNSPLHF. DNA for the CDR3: TGTGCCAGCAGCCAAGTTTCGGGGTCTAATTCACCCCTCCACTTT.